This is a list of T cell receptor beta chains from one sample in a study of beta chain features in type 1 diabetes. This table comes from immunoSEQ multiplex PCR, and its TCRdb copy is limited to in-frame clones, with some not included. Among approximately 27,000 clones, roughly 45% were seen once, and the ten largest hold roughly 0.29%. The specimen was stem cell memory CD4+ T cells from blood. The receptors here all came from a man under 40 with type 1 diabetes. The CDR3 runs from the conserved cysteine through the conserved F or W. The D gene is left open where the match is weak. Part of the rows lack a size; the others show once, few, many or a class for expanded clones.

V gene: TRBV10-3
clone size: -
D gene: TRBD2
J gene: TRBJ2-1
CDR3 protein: CAISGSAGLIYNEQFF
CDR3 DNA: TGTGCCATCAGTGGCTCGGCGGGACTAATCTACAATGAGCAGTTCTTC

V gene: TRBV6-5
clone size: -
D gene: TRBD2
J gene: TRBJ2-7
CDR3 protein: CASSYSGAGHYEQYF
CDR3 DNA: TGTGCCAGCAGTTACTCGGGAGCGGGGCATTACGAGCAGTACTTC

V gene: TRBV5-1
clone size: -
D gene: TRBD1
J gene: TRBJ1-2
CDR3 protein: CASSSDREDGYTF
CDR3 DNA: TGCGCCAGCAGCTCGGACAGGGAGGATGGCTACACCTTC

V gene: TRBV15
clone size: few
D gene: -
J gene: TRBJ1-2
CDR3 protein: CATSRDRDSYGYTF
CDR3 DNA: TGTGCCACCAGCAGAGACCGAGACAGCTATGGCTACACCTTC

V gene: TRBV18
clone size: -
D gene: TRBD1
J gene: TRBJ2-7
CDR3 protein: CASSPATGVYEQYF
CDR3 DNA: TGTGCCAGCTCACCAGCGACAGGGGTTTACGAGCAGTACTTC

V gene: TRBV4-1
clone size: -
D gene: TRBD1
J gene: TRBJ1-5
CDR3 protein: CASSQEDRNQPQHF
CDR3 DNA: TGCGCCAGCAGCCAAGAGGACAGGAATCAGCCCCAGCATTTT

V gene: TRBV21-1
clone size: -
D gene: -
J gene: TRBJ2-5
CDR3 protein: CASGTGGGQETQYF
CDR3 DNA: TGTGCCAGCGGCACAGGGGGAGGCCAAGAGACCCAGTACTTC

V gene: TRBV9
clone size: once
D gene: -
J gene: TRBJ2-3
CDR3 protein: CASSGGAKRTDTQYF
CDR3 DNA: TGTGCCAGCAGTGGGGGGGCTAAGAGGACAGATACGCAGTATTTT

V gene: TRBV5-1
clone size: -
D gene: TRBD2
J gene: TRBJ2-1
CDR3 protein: CASTSIAGGSHNEQFF
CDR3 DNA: TGCGCCAGCACCTCAATAGCGGGGGGAAGCCACAATGAGCAGTTCTTC

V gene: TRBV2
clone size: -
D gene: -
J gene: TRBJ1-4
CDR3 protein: CASSEVRGKDLF
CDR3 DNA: TGTGCCAGCAGTGAAGTCCGAGGGAAAGATCTTTTT

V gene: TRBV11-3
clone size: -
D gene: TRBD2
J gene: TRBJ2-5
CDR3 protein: CASSLHSGTSGGYETQYF
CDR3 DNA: TGTGCCAGCAGCTTGCATTCCGGGACTAGCGGGGGATACGAGACCCAGTACTTC

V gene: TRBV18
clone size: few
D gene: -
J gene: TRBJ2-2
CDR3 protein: CASSPPSVDTGELFF
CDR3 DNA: TGTGCCAGCTCACCCCCTAGCGTGGACACCGGGGAGCTGTTTTTT

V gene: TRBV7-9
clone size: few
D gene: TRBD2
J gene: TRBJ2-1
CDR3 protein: CASSQGSSGSSYNEQFF
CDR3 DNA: TGTGCCAGCAGCCAGGGATCTAGCGGGAGCTCCTACAATGAGCAGTTCTTC

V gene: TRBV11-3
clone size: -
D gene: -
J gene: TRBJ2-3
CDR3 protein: CASSLSRGGYTDTQYF
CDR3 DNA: TGTGCCAGCAGCTTATCAAGGGGCGGCTACACAGATACGCAGTATTTT

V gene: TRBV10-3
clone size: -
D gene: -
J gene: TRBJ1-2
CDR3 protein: CAISDLAGEGYTF
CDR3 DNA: TGTGCCATCAGTGATCTGGCAGGGGAGGGCTACACCTTC

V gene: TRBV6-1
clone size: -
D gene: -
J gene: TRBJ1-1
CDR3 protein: CASSGSIGLNTEAFF
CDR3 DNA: TGTGCCAGCAGTGGATCGATCGGACTAAACACTGAAGCTTTCTTT

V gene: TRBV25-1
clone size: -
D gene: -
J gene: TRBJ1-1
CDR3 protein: CASTLRGGTEAFF
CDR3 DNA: TGTGCCAGCACCCTAAGGGGTGGGACTGAAGCTTTCTTT

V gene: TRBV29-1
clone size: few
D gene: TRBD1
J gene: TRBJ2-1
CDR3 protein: CSVGTQGAEQFF
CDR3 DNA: TGCAGCGTTGGAACACAGGGGGCTGAGCAGTTCTTC

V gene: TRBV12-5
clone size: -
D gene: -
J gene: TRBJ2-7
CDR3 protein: CASGLEQGYEQYF
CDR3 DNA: TGTGCTAGTGGTTTGGAACAGGGTTACGAGCAGTACTTC

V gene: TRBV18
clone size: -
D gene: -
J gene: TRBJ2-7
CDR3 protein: CASSPSGLAGAYEQYF
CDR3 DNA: TGTGCCAGCTCGCCGAGCGGACTTGCAGGGGCCTACGAGCAGTACTTC

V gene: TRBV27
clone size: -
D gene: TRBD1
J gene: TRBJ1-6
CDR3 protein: CASTPVGGFGSPLHF
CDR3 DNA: TGTGCCAGCACCCCGGTAGGGGGCTTTGGTTCACCCCTCCACTTT

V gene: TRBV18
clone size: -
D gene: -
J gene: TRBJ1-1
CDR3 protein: CASSPGQQFVEAFF
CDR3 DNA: TGTGCCAGCTCTCCAGGGCAGCAATTTGTAGAAGCTTTCTTT

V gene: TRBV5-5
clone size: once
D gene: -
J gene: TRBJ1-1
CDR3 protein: CASSFKPDTEAFF
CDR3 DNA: TGTGCCAGCAGCTTTAAACCGGACACTGAAGCTTTCTTT

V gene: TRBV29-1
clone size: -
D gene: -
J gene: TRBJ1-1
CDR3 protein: CSVEDYGTEAFF
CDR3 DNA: TGCAGCGTTGAAGATTACGGGACTGAAGCTTTCTTT

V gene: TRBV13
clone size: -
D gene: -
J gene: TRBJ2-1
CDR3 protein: CASSLSVSSYNEQFF
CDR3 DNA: TGTGCCAGCAGCTTAAGCGTGAGCTCCTACAATGAGCAGTTCTTC

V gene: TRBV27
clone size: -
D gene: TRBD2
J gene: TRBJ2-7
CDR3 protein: CASSLGTSSYEQYF
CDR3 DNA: TGTGCCAGCAGTTTGGGGACTAGCTCCTACGAGCAGTACTTC

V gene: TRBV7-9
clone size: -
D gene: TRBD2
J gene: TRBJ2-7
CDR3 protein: CASSPGTSGYEQYF
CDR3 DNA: TGTGCCAGCAGCCCTGGGACTAGCGGCTACGAGCAGTACTTC

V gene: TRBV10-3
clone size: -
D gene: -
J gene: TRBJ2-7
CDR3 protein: CAISEGGALEQYF
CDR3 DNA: TGTGCCATCAGTGAAGGGGGGGCCCTCGAGCAGTACTTC

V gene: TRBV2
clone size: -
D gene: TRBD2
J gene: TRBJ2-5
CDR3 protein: CASKGTRGGGQETQYF
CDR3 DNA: TGTGCCAGCAAGGGGACTCGCGGGGGGGGCCAAGAGACCCAGTACTTC

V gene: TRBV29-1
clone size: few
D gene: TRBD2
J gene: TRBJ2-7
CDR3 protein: CSAKGSTSGAYEQYF
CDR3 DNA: TGCAGCGCCAAGGGCTCTACTAGCGGGGCCTACGAGCAGTACTTC

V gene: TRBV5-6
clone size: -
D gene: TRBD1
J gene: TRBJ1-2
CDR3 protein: CASSPQGLYGYTF
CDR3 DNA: TGTGCCAGCAGCCCACAGGGGCTCTATGGCTACACCTTC

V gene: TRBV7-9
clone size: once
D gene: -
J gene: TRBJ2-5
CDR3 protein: CASSLGAEETQYF
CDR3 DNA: TGTGCCAGCAGCTTAGGGGCAGAGGAGACCCAGTACTTC

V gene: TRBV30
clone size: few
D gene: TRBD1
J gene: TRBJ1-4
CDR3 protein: CAWNAGQLNEKLFF
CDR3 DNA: TGTGCCTGGAACGCGGGACAGCTCAATGAAAAACTGTTTTTT

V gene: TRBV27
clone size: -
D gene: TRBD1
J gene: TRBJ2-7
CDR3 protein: CASTGTGRVGEQYF
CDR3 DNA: TGTGCCAGCACTGGGACAGGGAGGGTTGGCGAGCAGTACTTC

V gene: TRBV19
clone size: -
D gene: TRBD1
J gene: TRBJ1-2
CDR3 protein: CASSIGQGNGYTF
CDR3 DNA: TGTGCCAGTAGTATAGGACAGGGTAATGGCTACACCTTC